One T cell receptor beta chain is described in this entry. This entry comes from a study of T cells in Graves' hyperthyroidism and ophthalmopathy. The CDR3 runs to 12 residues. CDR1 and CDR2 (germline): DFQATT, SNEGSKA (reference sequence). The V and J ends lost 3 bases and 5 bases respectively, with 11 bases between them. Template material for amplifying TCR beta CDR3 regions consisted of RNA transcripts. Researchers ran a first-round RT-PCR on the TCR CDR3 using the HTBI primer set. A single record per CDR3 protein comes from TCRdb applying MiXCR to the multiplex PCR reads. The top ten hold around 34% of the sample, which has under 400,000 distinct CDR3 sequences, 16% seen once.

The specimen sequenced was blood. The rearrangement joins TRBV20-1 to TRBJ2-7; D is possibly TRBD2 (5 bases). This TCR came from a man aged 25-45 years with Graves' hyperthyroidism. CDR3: CSASPSSHEQYF. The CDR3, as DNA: TGCAGTGCTAGCCCTAGCAGCCACGAGCAGTACTTC.